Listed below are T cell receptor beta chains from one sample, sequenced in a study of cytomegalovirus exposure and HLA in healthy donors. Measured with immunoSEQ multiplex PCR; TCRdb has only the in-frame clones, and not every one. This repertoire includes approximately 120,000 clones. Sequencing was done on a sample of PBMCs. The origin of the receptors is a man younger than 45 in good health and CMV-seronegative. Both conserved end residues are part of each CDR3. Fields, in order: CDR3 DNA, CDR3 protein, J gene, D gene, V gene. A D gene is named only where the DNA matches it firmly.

cdr3_nt: TGCAGCGTTGATCCGGGGAACGACGAGCAGTACTTC
cdr3_aa: CSVDPGNDEQYF
j_call: TRBJ2-7
d_call: .
v_call: TRBV29-1

cdr3_nt: TGTGCCAGTAGTATATCGCTAGGAGCGCCCACTGAAGCTTTCTTT
cdr3_aa: CASSISLGAPTEAFF
j_call: TRBJ1-1
d_call: .
v_call: TRBV19

cdr3_nt: TGTGCCAGCAGCCTGGGTGCGGAGGACGAGCAGTTCTTC
cdr3_aa: CASSLGAEDEQFF
j_call: TRBJ2-1
d_call: .
v_call: TRBV5-4

cdr3_nt: TGTGCCAGCAGCCTCGGCTCCACGGGGTCAGGGGAGCTGTTTTTT
cdr3_aa: CASSLGSTGSGELFF
j_call: TRBJ2-2
d_call: .
v_call: TRBV2

cdr3_nt: TGTGCCAGCAGCTTAGGGGGCGGCTATGGCTACACCTTC
cdr3_aa: CASSLGGGYGYTF
j_call: TRBJ1-2
d_call: .
v_call: TRBV7-8

cdr3_nt: TGTGCCAGCAGTTTGCCAGGGGTCGGGACCCAGTACTTC
cdr3_aa: CASSLPGVGTQYF
j_call: TRBJ2-5
d_call: .
v_call: TRBV27

cdr3_nt: TGTGCCAGCACCTCTTCAGACAGGGGCACTGAAGCTTTCTTT
cdr3_aa: CASTSSDRGTEAFF
j_call: TRBJ1-1
d_call: TRBD1
v_call: TRBV9

cdr3_nt: TGCAGTGCTATCAGGGGTGAAAAACTGTTTTTT
cdr3_aa: CSAIRGEKLFF
j_call: TRBJ1-4
d_call: .
v_call: TRBV20-1

cdr3_nt: TGTGCCAGCAGTTCCCTCCCAGGGGGCTCTGGAAACACCATATATTTT
cdr3_aa: CASSSLPGGSGNTIYF
j_call: TRBJ1-3
d_call: TRBD1
v_call: TRBV6-5

cdr3_nt: TGCGCCAGCAGCTTGGACAGCGACCCCGGGAATACGCAGTATTTT
cdr3_aa: CASSLDSDPGNTQYF
j_call: TRBJ2-3
d_call: .
v_call: TRBV5-1

cdr3_nt: TGTGCCAGCAGTGAATCCCCTAGCGGCTACCAAGAGACCCAGTACTTC
cdr3_aa: CASSESPSGYQETQYF
j_call: TRBJ2-5
d_call: TRBD2
v_call: TRBV2

cdr3_nt: TGTGCCAGCAGCTCCGCAGGAGGATCACCCCTCCACTTT
cdr3_aa: CASSSAGGSPLHF
j_call: TRBJ1-6
d_call: .
v_call: TRBV7-3

cdr3_nt: TGTGCCAGTAGCGCTGCAGGCACCGGGGAGCTGTTTTTT
cdr3_aa: CASSAAGTGELFF
j_call: TRBJ2-2
d_call: .
v_call: TRBV19

cdr3_nt: TGTGCCAGCAGCTTCGGCGGCTACAATGAGCAGTTCTTC
cdr3_aa: CASSFGGYNEQFF
j_call: TRBJ2-1
d_call: .
v_call: TRBV7-2

cdr3_nt: TGTGCCAGCAGGGCAGACAGGGGGGACACCGGGGAGCTGTTTTTT
cdr3_aa: CASRADRGDTGELFF
j_call: TRBJ2-2
d_call: TRBD1
v_call: TRBV25-1

cdr3_nt: TGCGCCAGCAGCTTGGTCCGGGACAGAAGCACTGAAGCTTTCTTT
cdr3_aa: CASSLVRDRSTEAFF
j_call: TRBJ1-1
d_call: TRBD1
v_call: TRBV5-1

cdr3_nt: TGTGCCTGGAGTGCCCCGACAGGGCCTGACACTGAAGCTTTCTTT
cdr3_aa: CAWSAPTGPDTEAFF
j_call: TRBJ1-1
d_call: TRBD1
v_call: TRBV30

cdr3_nt: TGTGCCACCAGCAGAGGGTCTAGCGGGAGTGGGTACGAGCAGTACTTC
cdr3_aa: CATSRGSSGSGYEQYF
j_call: TRBJ2-7
d_call: TRBD2
v_call: TRBV15

cdr3_nt: TGTGCCAGCAGTTTCCGTCTCAGGGGTGGGCAAGAGACCCAGTACTTC
cdr3_aa: CASSFRLRGGQETQYF
j_call: TRBJ2-5
d_call: .
v_call: TRBV28

cdr3_nt: TGTGCCAGCGAACTAGCGGGGCACTACGAGCAGTACTTC
cdr3_aa: CASELAGHYEQYF
j_call: TRBJ2-7
d_call: TRBD2
v_call: TRBV7-8

cdr3_nt: TGCGCCAGCAGCCGCTCGCAGGGGGCCCGCACTGAAGCTTTCTTT
cdr3_aa: CASSRSQGARTEAFF
j_call: TRBJ1-1
d_call: TRBD1
v_call: TRBV5-1

cdr3_nt: TGTGCCAGTTCCAAAGCGGGGCGGGACAATGAGCAGTTCTTC
cdr3_aa: CASSKAGRDNEQFF
j_call: TRBJ2-1
d_call: TRBD2
v_call: TRBV19

cdr3_nt: TGTGCCAGGATGTTCTCAGGGTACGAGCAGTACTTC
cdr3_aa: CARMFSGYEQYF
j_call: TRBJ2-7
d_call: .
v_call: TRBV25-1

cdr3_nt: TGTGCCAGCAGCGTAGGAAAAGCGGGAGGGCCCGTGGGTACAGATACGCAGTATTTT
cdr3_aa: CASSVGKAGGPVGTDTQYF
j_call: TRBJ2-3
d_call: TRBD2
v_call: TRBV9

cdr3_nt: TGTGCCAGCAGCCCGGGGGGTCACGAGAACACTGAAGCTTTCTTT
cdr3_aa: CASSPGGHENTEAFF
j_call: TRBJ1-1
d_call: .
v_call: TRBV14

cdr3_nt: TGTGCCAGCAGCTCTGGACCACCTTGGCTAGCGGAGGGTTACGAAGAGCAGTACTTC
cdr3_aa: CASSSGPPWLAEGYEEQYF
j_call: TRBJ2-7
d_call: TRBD2
v_call: TRBV5-4

cdr3_nt: TGTGCCAGCACCCCGGCGAGGGCGTTTACCGGGGAGCTGTTTTTT
cdr3_aa: CASTPARAFTGELFF
j_call: TRBJ2-2
d_call: .
v_call: TRBV28

cdr3_nt: TGCGCCAGCAGCTTGGGAGGGACTAGCATGAATGAGCAGTTCTTC
cdr3_aa: CASSLGGTSMNEQFF
j_call: TRBJ2-1
d_call: TRBD2
v_call: TRBV5-1

cdr3_nt: TGTGCCAGCAGCCACGGGTATAGCAATCAGCCCCAGCATTTT
cdr3_aa: CASSHGYSNQPQHF
j_call: TRBJ1-5
d_call: .
v_call: TRBV4-2

cdr3_nt: TGTGCCAGCAGTCGGGGGGACCTCCCCTACAATGAGCAGTTCTTC
cdr3_aa: CASSRGDLPYNEQFF
j_call: TRBJ2-1
d_call: TRBD2
v_call: TRBV7-3

cdr3_nt: TGTGCCAGCAGTGACAGGGAGGACACCGGGGAGCTGTTTTTT
cdr3_aa: CASSDREDTGELFF
j_call: TRBJ2-2
d_call: .
v_call: TRBV6-1

cdr3_nt: TGTGCCAGCAGCTTAGCTCCCGGGACAGGGAACACCGGGGAGCTGTTTTTT
cdr3_aa: CASSLAPGTGNTGELFF
j_call: TRBJ2-2
d_call: TRBD1
v_call: TRBV7-2

cdr3_nt: TGTGCCTGGAGGGAAGGACAGTCCTACGAGCAGTACTTC
cdr3_aa: CAWREGQSYEQYF
j_call: TRBJ2-7
d_call: .
v_call: TRBV30

cdr3_nt: TGCGCCAGCAGCCAAGAACAGGGGGCCAACTCTGGAAACACCATATATTTT
cdr3_aa: CASSQEQGANSGNTIYF
j_call: TRBJ1-3
d_call: TRBD1
v_call: TRBV4-1

cdr3_nt: TGCGCCAGCAGACAGGGGTCCACAGATACGCAGTATTTT
cdr3_aa: CASRQGSTDTQYF
j_call: TRBJ2-3
d_call: TRBD1
v_call: TRBV5-1

cdr3_nt: TGTGCCAGCAGCGTCAGAACCAGGGGGAGCTCCTACAATGAGCAGTTCTTC
cdr3_aa: CASSVRTRGSSYNEQFF
j_call: TRBJ2-1
d_call: TRBD1
v_call: TRBV9

cdr3_nt: TGCGCCAGCAGCCTCGCGACAGGGTGGACCTACGAGCAGTACTTC
cdr3_aa: CASSLATGWTYEQYF
j_call: TRBJ2-7
d_call: TRBD1
v_call: TRBV5-1

cdr3_nt: TGTGCCAGCAGCTTCAGACTAGCGGGAGCGGGTGAGCAGTTCTTC
cdr3_aa: CASSFRLAGAGEQFF
j_call: TRBJ2-1
d_call: TRBD2
v_call: TRBV7-2

cdr3_nt: TGCGCCAGCAGCCAGCCGACTGTCAGAGTAGGCAATGAGCAGTTCTTC
cdr3_aa: CASSQPTVRVGNEQFF
j_call: TRBJ2-1
d_call: .
v_call: TRBV4-1

cdr3_nt: TGTGCCAGCAGTCGACAGGGGACGGGAGTGGGCAATCAGCCCCAGCATTTT
cdr3_aa: CASSRQGTGVGNQPQHF
j_call: TRBJ1-5
d_call: TRBD1
v_call: TRBV28

cdr3_nt: TGTGCCAGCAGTTTAATTATAGCGGGAGGGAATGAGCAGTTCTTC
cdr3_aa: CASSLIIAGGNEQFF
j_call: TRBJ2-1
d_call: TRBD2
v_call: TRBV27

cdr3_nt: TGTGCCAGCAGTCCACTGGGGGGGACTAGCGGATACGAGCAGTACTTC
cdr3_aa: CASSPLGGTSGYEQYF
j_call: TRBJ2-7
d_call: TRBD2
v_call: TRBV27

cdr3_nt: TGCAGCGTTGAAGATCACCTAAGGGGCGGCACAGATACGCAGTATTTT
cdr3_aa: CSVEDHLRGGTDTQYF
j_call: TRBJ2-3
d_call: .
v_call: TRBV29-1

cdr3_nt: TGTGCCATCAGTCGCAGCGAGAACACTGAAGCTTTCTTT
cdr3_aa: CAISRSENTEAFF
j_call: TRBJ1-1
d_call: .
v_call: TRBV10-3

cdr3_nt: TGTGCCTGGAGTGTATTACAGTCAGGGGGTGCAATTGGCACAGATACGCAGTATTTT
cdr3_aa: CAWSVLQSGGAIGTDTQYF
j_call: TRBJ2-3
d_call: TRBD1
v_call: TRBV30

cdr3_nt: TGTGCCAGCAGCGGTTCCGGGGGAAGTCGTGGCACTGAAGCTTTCTTT
cdr3_aa: CASSGSGGSRGTEAFF
j_call: TRBJ1-1
d_call: .
v_call: TRBV9

cdr3_nt: TGTGCCTGGAGTGCAGGAGGGCGAGAGACCCAGTACTTC
cdr3_aa: CAWSAGGRETQYF
j_call: TRBJ2-5
d_call: .
v_call: TRBV30

cdr3_nt: TGTGCCAGCAGTGAAACAGGGGGAGACACTGAAGCTTTCTTT
cdr3_aa: CASSETGGDTEAFF
j_call: TRBJ1-1
d_call: TRBD1
v_call: TRBV25-1

cdr3_nt: TGTGCCAGCAGTTTAATAGGCGGTGGAGAGAACCACTATGGCTACACCTTC
cdr3_aa: CASSLIGGGENHYGYTF
j_call: TRBJ1-2
d_call: .
v_call: TRBV28

cdr3_nt: TGTGCCAGCAGCGTAGAGGGATCGGGGACTAGCGGGCTAGCCAAAAACATTCAGTACTTC
cdr3_aa: CASSVEGSGTSGLAKNIQYF
j_call: TRBJ2-4
d_call: TRBD2
v_call: TRBV9

cdr3_nt: TGTGCCATCAGTGATAGAACTAGCGGGAGGATCATCGACGAGCAGTACTTC
cdr3_aa: CAISDRTSGRIIDEQYF
j_call: TRBJ2-7
d_call: TRBD2
v_call: TRBV10-3

cdr3_nt: TGTGCCAGCAGTAGGGACAGGGGAGAGAATGAGCAGTTCTTC
cdr3_aa: CASSRDRGENEQFF
j_call: TRBJ2-1
d_call: TRBD1
v_call: TRBV6-5